The rows below give T cell receptor beta chains drawn from one sample of a study of shared clonotypes between healthy human individuals. Produced via immunoSEQ multiplex PCR; TCRdb's table is partial and in-frame only. The sample comprises roughly 890,000 clones, around 93% of which are singletons, and 24% rests with the top ten. The sample comprised naive CD8+ T cells sorted from blood. The receptors were sampled from a man aged 25-45 years in good health. The CDR3 runs from the conserved cysteine through the conserved F or W. A D gene is named only where the DNA matches it firmly. A clone size is listed for some rows: how often the clone was seen (once, few, many), or a class if it is expanded.

d_gene: TRBD2
j_gene: TRBJ2-2
abundance: -
v_gene: TRBV7-2
CDR3nt: TGTGCCAGCAGCTTAGTGGGACTAGCGGGAGCCGGGGAGCTGTTTTTT
CDR3aa: CASSLVGLAGAGELFF

d_gene: -
j_gene: TRBJ2-3
abundance: -
v_gene: TRBV4-1
CDR3nt: TGCGCCAGCAGCCAGCGGGATACGCAGTATTTT
CDR3aa: CASSQRDTQYF

d_gene: -
j_gene: TRBJ2-7
abundance: -
v_gene: TRBV4-1
CDR3nt: TGCGCCAGCAGCCAAGATGGCGTCGAGCAGTACTTC
CDR3aa: CASSQDGVEQYF

d_gene: -
j_gene: TRBJ2-6
abundance: -
v_gene: TRBV29-1
CDR3nt: TGCAGCGTTGTGGGTAGAGGGGCCAACGTCCTGACTTTC
CDR3aa: CSVVGRGANVLTF

d_gene: TRBD2
j_gene: TRBJ2-2
abundance: -
v_gene: TRBV6-5
CDR3nt: TGTGCCAGCAGTTACTCTAGCGGGAGCACCGGGGAGCTGTTTTTT
CDR3aa: CASSYSSGSTGELFF

d_gene: -
j_gene: TRBJ2-5
abundance: -
v_gene: TRBV27
CDR3nt: TGTGCCAGCAAGGTGTCACAGCCCCTAGGGACCCAGTACTTC
CDR3aa: CASKVSQPLGTQYF

d_gene: -
j_gene: TRBJ2-3
abundance: -
v_gene: TRBV6-5
CDR3nt: TGTGCCAGCAGTTATTCGGTTAGCGATACGCAGTATTTT
CDR3aa: CASSYSVSDTQYF

d_gene: -
j_gene: TRBJ1-2
abundance: -
v_gene: TRBV18
CDR3nt: TGTGCCAGCTCACCACCCTTTGTCACCGCCCAAGCGCTTTACTACACCTTC
CDR3aa: CASSPPFVTAQALYYTF

d_gene: TRBD1
j_gene: TRBJ2-3
abundance: -
v_gene: TRBV7-6
CDR3nt: TGTGCCAGCAGCCCAGAAGGGGGCAAGGCAGATACGCAGTATTTT
CDR3aa: CASSPEGGKADTQYF

d_gene: -
j_gene: TRBJ2-7
abundance: -
v_gene: TRBV27
CDR3nt: TGTGCCAGCAGTTCCCATCAAGGACTGCAGAAGGGGTACGAGCAGTACTTC
CDR3aa: CASSSHQGLQKGYEQYF

d_gene: -
j_gene: TRBJ2-2
abundance: -
v_gene: TRBV4-1
CDR3nt: TGCGCCAGCAGCCCCTACCCGGAGGTAGCCGGGGAGCTGTTTTTT
CDR3aa: CASSPYPEVAGELFF

d_gene: -
j_gene: TRBJ1-5
abundance: -
v_gene: TRBV28
CDR3nt: TGTGCCAGCAGTTCCACCTACATGGAACAGGATCAGCCCCAGCATTTT
CDR3aa: CASSSTYMEQDQPQHF

d_gene: TRBD2
j_gene: TRBJ2-7
abundance: -
v_gene: TRBV11-3
CDR3nt: TGTGCCAGCAGCCTTAGCGGGGACTACGAGCAGTACTTC
CDR3aa: CASSLSGDYEQYF

d_gene: TRBD2
j_gene: TRBJ2-5
abundance: -
v_gene: TRBV10-3
CDR3nt: TGTGCCATCAGTGAAGTCGGCGGGAGGGCCGGGGAGACCCAGTACTTC
CDR3aa: CAISEVGGRAGETQYF

d_gene: -
j_gene: TRBJ1-2
abundance: -
v_gene: TRBV15
CDR3nt: TGTGCCACCAGCAGAGGGAGTTTAGCGGCTAACTATGGCTACACCTTC
CDR3aa: CATSRGSLAANYGYTF

d_gene: -
j_gene: TRBJ1-1
abundance: -
v_gene: TRBV20-1
CDR3nt: TGCAGTGCCGAAATCGCTCTGGAAGCTTTCTTT
CDR3aa: CSAEIALEAFF

d_gene: -
j_gene: TRBJ2-7
abundance: -
v_gene: TRBV19
CDR3nt: TGTGCCAGTAGTATATCGGGGGATATCTTCTACGAGCAGTACTTC
CDR3aa: CASSISGDIFYEQYF

d_gene: -
j_gene: TRBJ1-1
abundance: -
v_gene: TRBV7-6
CDR3nt: TGTGCCAGCAGCTTAAGCGGGGGACCGAACACTGAAGCTTTCTTT
CDR3aa: CASSLSGGPNTEAFF

d_gene: TRBD1
j_gene: TRBJ1-1
abundance: few
v_gene: TRBV6-5
CDR3nt: TGTGCCAGCAGTGACAGGGTCACTGAAGCTTTCTTT
CDR3aa: CASSDRVTEAFF

d_gene: TRBD2
j_gene: TRBJ2-1
abundance: once
v_gene: TRBV29-1
CDR3nt: TGCAGCGGGTCGGGAGGGGACTCCTACAATGAGCAGTTCTTC
CDR3aa: CSGSGGDSYNEQFF

d_gene: -
j_gene: TRBJ1-5
abundance: -
v_gene: TRBV19
CDR3nt: TGTGCCAGTAGTATAGATTGGGACTCCGAGGGCAATCAGCCCCAGCATTTT
CDR3aa: CASSIDWDSEGNQPQHF

d_gene: -
j_gene: TRBJ2-7
abundance: once
v_gene: TRBV29-1
CDR3nt: TGCAGCGTGATAATCTACGAGCAGTACTTC
CDR3aa: CSVIIYEQYF

d_gene: -
j_gene: TRBJ2-2
abundance: -
v_gene: TRBV7-9
CDR3nt: TGTGCCTGGGAAAACTTACCGGGGAACACCGGGGAGCTGTTTTTT
CDR3aa: CAWENLPGNTGELFF

d_gene: -
j_gene: TRBJ1-5
abundance: -
v_gene: TRBV30
CDR3nt: TGTGCCTGCTCAGGGTCCTATAGCAATCAGCCCCAGCATTTT
CDR3aa: CACSGSYSNQPQHF

d_gene: -
j_gene: TRBJ2-1
abundance: -
v_gene: TRBV6-5
CDR3nt: TGTGCCAGCAGTTACTCATCCCGGTATGAGCAGTTCTTC
CDR3aa: CASSYSSRYEQFF

d_gene: TRBD1
j_gene: TRBJ2-3
abundance: -
v_gene: TRBV13
CDR3nt: TGTGCCAGCAGCTTAGGGCAGGGGGTTGCTACAGATACGCAGTATTTT
CDR3aa: CASSLGQGVATDTQYF

d_gene: TRBD2
j_gene: TRBJ2-1
abundance: -
v_gene: TRBV5-4
CDR3nt: TGTGCCAGCAGCTTGCAGGTACTAGCGGGAGATGAGCAGTTCTTC
CDR3aa: CASSLQVLAGDEQFF

d_gene: TRBD2
j_gene: TRBJ2-1
abundance: -
v_gene: TRBV18
CDR3nt: TGTGCCAGCTACCCTGGACTAGCGAACTCCTACAATGAGCAGTTCTTC
CDR3aa: CASYPGLANSYNEQFF

d_gene: TRBD1
j_gene: TRBJ2-2
abundance: few
v_gene: TRBV7-3
CDR3nt: TGTGCCAGCAGCTCCAGGGGGCTCGGCGGGGAGCTGTTTTTT
CDR3aa: CASSSRGLGGELFF

d_gene: -
j_gene: TRBJ2-6
abundance: -
v_gene: TRBV28
CDR3nt: TGTGCCAGCAGGGCTCCCCGGGACGGAGACGAAAAGACTGGGGCCAACGTCCTGACTTTC
CDR3aa: CASRAPRDGDEKTGANVLTF

d_gene: TRBD1
j_gene: TRBJ1-2
abundance: -
v_gene: TRBV10-3
CDR3nt: TGTGCCATCAGAGCAGGGGGTTTCGGCTATGGCTACACCTTC
CDR3aa: CAIRAGGFGYGYTF

d_gene: TRBD2
j_gene: TRBJ2-2
abundance: -
v_gene: TRBV5-1
CDR3nt: TGCGCCAGCAGCTCGTCTAGCGGGAGGAATCTGGGGGAGCTGTTTTTT
CDR3aa: CASSSSSGRNLGELFF

d_gene: -
j_gene: TRBJ2-1
abundance: once
v_gene: TRBV9
CDR3nt: TGTGCCAGCAGCGTAGCCCCAGCTGCTGAGCAGTTCTTC
CDR3aa: CASSVAPAAEQFF

d_gene: -
j_gene: TRBJ2-2
abundance: few
v_gene: TRBV9
CDR3nt: TGTGCCAGCAGCCCCTTTGGAGGTGGGGAGCTGTTTTTT
CDR3aa: CASSPFGGGELFF

d_gene: -
j_gene: TRBJ2-7
abundance: -
v_gene: TRBV6-5
CDR3nt: TGTGCCAGCAGAACTAGCAACAACTACGAGCAGTACTTC
CDR3aa: CASRTSNNYEQYF

d_gene: TRBD1
j_gene: TRBJ1-4
abundance: -
v_gene: TRBV4-3
CDR3nt: TGCGCCAGCAGCCAAGATGGTGAGGGACAGGCGAATGAAAAACTGTTTTTT
CDR3aa: CASSQDGEGQANEKLFF

d_gene: TRBD2
j_gene: TRBJ2-3
abundance: once
v_gene: TRBV25-1
CDR3nt: TGTGCCAGCAGTGAGTTGACTAGCGGGAGGGCCCCAGATACGCAGTATTTT
CDR3aa: CASSELTSGRAPDTQYF

d_gene: TRBD2
j_gene: TRBJ2-7
abundance: -
v_gene: TRBV7-9
CDR3nt: TGTGCCAGCCGGACTAGCGGTTTCTCCTACGAGCAGTACTTC
CDR3aa: CASRTSGFSYEQYF

d_gene: -
j_gene: TRBJ2-3
abundance: -
v_gene: TRBV5-1
CDR3nt: TGCGCCAGCGGCTCTACCCTCGGGAGACCCTCCACAGATACGCAGTATTTT
CDR3aa: CASGSTLGRPSTDTQYF

d_gene: -
j_gene: TRBJ1-2
abundance: once
v_gene: TRBV10-3
CDR3nt: TGTGCCATCAGTGAGTCAGCAGCAAGTGCTAACTATGGCTACACCTTC
CDR3aa: CAISESAASANYGYTF